These 5 T cell receptor beta chains were sequenced from one sample in a study of naive and memory T cell subsets. Both TRBC1 and TRBC2 were covered by a beta constant-region primer of two equimolar oligonucleotides. The ligated cDNA underwent four PCR rounds using SP2 and nested alpha and beta constant-region primers. Each CDR3 protein is one row after TCRdb ran MiXCR on the UMI-ligation and nested PCR reads. The data contain 15,000 to 20,000 distinct CDR3 sequences, around 10% of them singletons. Sequencing input: central memory CD8+ T cells from blood. All receptors come from a human donor in good health.

This clonotype occurred many times. The chain couples TRBV20-1 to TRBJ1-5; D is ambiguous. CDR3 length: 14 residues. V was clipped by 3 bases and J by 5 bases, with 14 bases between them. Germline V gene data show CDR1 as DFQATT and CDR2 as SNEGSKA (reference sequence). This chain's CDR3 is CSASDGLDHQPQHF. The CDR3 DNA reads TGCAGTGCTAGCGACGGACTGGACCATCAGCCCCAGCATTTT.

This clonotype was picked up many times. The CDR3 spells CASSQEGGASDTQYF. CDR3 nucleotide sequence: TGTGCCAGCAGCCAAGAGGGGGGGGCCTCCGATACGCAGTATTTT. This chain joins TRBV4-2 and TRBJ2-3; tentatively, D is TRBD2 (7 bases). Germline V gene data show CDR1 as LGHNA and CDR2 as YNFKEQ. This CDR3 region has 15 residues. V lost 0 bases, J lost 6 bases, and 13 bases lay in between.

This clonotype is termed medium-sized. The V gene is TRBV20-1, the J gene TRBJ1-1, with 8 nucleotides matching TRBD1. V lost 6 bases, J lost 5 bases, and 11 bases stayed unmatched. The CDR3 has 14 amino acids. Germline V lookup: CDR1 DFQATT, CDR2 SNEGSKA (reference sequence). In nucleotides, the CDR3 is TGCAGTGCCGCTTCCGGACAGGGAGAGACTGAAGCTTTCTTT. Translating gives CSAASGQGETEAFF.

In its sample, this clonotype was seen many times. The J gene is TRBJ2-2, the V gene TRBV6-4; 9 bases line up with TRBD1. The germline V gene encodes CDR1 MRHNA and CDR2 SNTAGT. This CDR3 has 14 amino acids. V was clipped by 6 bases and J by 5 bases; unmatched bases: 4. This CDR3 reads CASRWTGETGELFF. For the CDR3, the DNA is TGTGCCAGCAGATGGACAGGGGAAACCGGGGAGCTGTTTTTT.

This clonotype was detected many times. The CDR3 nucleotides read TGTGCCAGCAGTTACGCGACAGATGGCTACACCTTC. This codes for CASSYATDGYTF. This rearrangement joins TRBV6-6 to TRBJ1-2, with D possibly matching TRBD1 (5 bases). Germline lookup yields CDR1 MNHNY and CDR2 SVGAGI (reference sequence). This CDR3 has 12 amino acids. The V end lost 2 bases, the J end lost 6 bases, and 7 bases lay between the germline ends.